This is a list of T cell receptor beta chains from one sample in a study of blood T cells in healthy people across ages. TCRdb analysed the 5' RACE reads with MiXCR anew, one entry per CDR3 protein. The sample has 950,000 to 1,200,000 distinct CDR3 sequences, around two fifths seen once. Sequencing used blood. The receptors originated from a man between 18 and 35 years old in good health. Both conserved end residues are part of each CDR3. Each record gives: CDR3 protein, CDR3 DNA, J gene, clone size, D gene, V gene. The D gene is left open where the match is weak. Clone size is stated in some rows and not others, as once, few, many or a class when expanded.

CASSFQGAMNGQFF | TGTGCCAGCAGCTTTCAGGGAGCAATGAATGGGCAGTTCTTC | TRBJ2-1 | - | - | TRBV7-3
CASSEQAINQPQHF | TGTGCCAGCAGCGAACAGGCGATCAATCAGCCCCAGCATTTT | TRBJ1-5 | few | - | TRBV7-2
CASRPTGFSPQPQHF | TGTGCCAGCAGACCTACAGGGTTTAGTCCGCAGCCCCAGCATTTT | TRBJ1-5 | - | - | TRBV12-3/TRBV12-4
CASSQLVEGRSAEAFF | TGCGCCAGCAGCCAGCTTGTGGAAGGGCGGAGCGCTGAAGCTTTCTTT | TRBJ1-1 | few | - | TRBV4-3
CASSLGGTVPGGTDTQYF | TGTGCCAGCAGCTTAGGAGGGACAGTCCCCGGAGGTACAGATACGCAGTATTTT | TRBJ2-3 | - | TRBD1 | TRBV7-9
CAILGGNTIYF | TGTGCCATCCTAGGCGGAAACACCATATATTTT | TRBJ1-3 | few | - | TRBV28
CASSKRASGDTDTQYF | TGTGCCAGCAGCAAGCGGGCTAGCGGGGACACAGATACGCAGTATTTT | TRBJ2-3 | - | TRBD2 | TRBV7-8
CASSPKASTDTQYF | TGTGCCAGCTCACCAAAAGCTTCCACAGATACGCAGTATTTT | TRBJ2-3 | few | - | TRBV18
CSARDYGWTGSETQYF | TGCAGTGCTAGAGATTACGGGTGGACAGGTTCAGAGACCCAGTACTTC | TRBJ2-5 | once | TRBD1 | TRBV20-1
CASSLLGYEKLFF | TGCGCCAGCAGCTTGCTCGGGTACGAAAAACTGTTTTTT | TRBJ1-4 | - | - | TRBV5-1
CASSQELAGRSEAFF | TGTGCCAGCAGCCAAGAACTAGCAGGGCGCTCCGAAGCTTTCTTT | TRBJ1-1 | - | - | TRBV3-1
CASSPVGSGGNTEAFF | TGCGCCAGCAGCCCAGTGGGTTCCGGTGGGAACACTGAAGCTTTCTTT | TRBJ1-1 | few | - | TRBV5-1
CASSLGVRDGYTF | TGTGCCAGCAGCTTAGGAGTACGGGACGGCTACACCTTC | TRBJ1-2 | few | - | TRBV7-2
CASSLARGNTEAFF | TGTGCCAGCAGCTTAGCGCGCGGGAACACTGAAGCTTTCTTT | TRBJ1-1 | many | - | TRBV7-9
CSAGDSPDDEQYF | TGCAGCGCCGGGGACTCCCCTGACGACGAGCAGTACTTC | TRBJ2-7 | - | - | TRBV29-1
CASSLAQVGYTF | TGTGCCAGCAGCTTAGCGCAAGTCGGCTACACCTTC | TRBJ1-2 | - | - | TRBV7-2
CAISEAGTNSPLHF | TGTGCCATCAGTGAGGCGGGGACAAATTCACCCCTCCACTTT | TRBJ1-6 | many | - | TRBV10-3
CASSVSGGAGDTQYF | TGTGCCAGCAGCGTATCAGGGGGCGCTGGAGATACGCAGTATTTT | TRBJ2-3 | - | TRBD1 | TRBV7-2
CASSPGGVRNGYTF | TGTGCCAGCAGTCCAGGGGGCGTTAGGAATGGCTACACCTTC | TRBJ1-2 | - | TRBD1 | TRBV12-3/TRBV12-4
CASTRGGDNGYTF | TGCGCCAGTACCCGTGGGGGGGACAATGGCTACACCTTC | TRBJ1-2 | - | - | TRBV5-1
CASSLSGAHNEQFF | TGTGCTAGCAGCCTCTCAGGGGCCCACAATGAGCAGTTCTTC | TRBJ2-1 | few | - | TRBV7-7
CASSYEGQEAQYF | TGTGCCAGCAGTTACGAGGGGCAAGAGGCCCAGTACTTC | TRBJ2-7 | - | - | TRBV6-2/TRBV6-3
CAISESGDRVNNEQFF | TGTGCCATCAGTGAAAGTGGAGACAGGGTTAACAATGAGCAGTTCTTC | TRBJ2-1 | - | TRBD1 | TRBV10-3
CASSLTGTVSNYGYTF | TGTGCCAGCAGCCTGACCGGGACAGTCTCAAACTATGGCTACACCTTC | TRBJ1-2 | - | TRBD1 | TRBV27